This TCR beta chain was recovered during a study of blood T cell repertoires in COVID-19. Background on the study: T cells, B-cell-depleted T cells, or PBMCs supplied cDNA or gDNA.

Only in-frame clones appear in the TCRdb table, and some are missing; sequencing was by immunoSEQ multiplex PCR. This sample yields 250,000 to 300,000 clones, of which 90% are seen a single time; roughly 6% belongs to the top ten. The CDR3 extends over 19 amino acids. Germline values: CDR1 KGHDR, CDR2 SFDVKD. Germline trimming cut 2 bases from V and 1 base from J; bases unmatched to any gene: 14. Sequenced material: peripheral blood. This sequence was found in a woman aged 45 to 65 with COVID-19, enrolled during active disease. The chain links TRBV24-1 to TRBJ2-5, with 8 bases matching TRBD2. In nucleotides, the CDR3 is TGTGCCACCAGTGATTGGGACCCAAGGATAGCGGGAACCCAAGAGACCCAGTACTTC. This translates into CATSDWDPRIAGTQETQYF.